The clone carrying this T cell receptor beta chain appeared a few times. The antigen is undetermined. This sample was included in a study of identical twins. Points from the study as a whole: Donors were not followed over many years; analysis was cross-sectional. There were fewer insertions in abundant cord blood beta clonotypes, but memory repertoires showed no such pattern. Sharing of beta out-of-frame sequences by twins showed a weaker excess.

cDNA molecules carried unique molecular identifiers, and template switching added a universal primer site. Via MiXCR, TCRdb re-called the 5' RACE reads, giving one row per CDR3 protein. The sample comprises roughly 260,000 distinct CDR3 sequences, over 12% of which are singletons, and approximately 8.8% rests with the top ten. The CDR3 contains 15 residues. V lost 5 bases, J lost 7 bases, and 14 bases stayed unmatched. The germline CDR1 and CDR2 sequences are ENHRY and SYGVKD. Sequences were obtained from memory (CD45RO+) T cells sorted from blood. The receptor was isolated from a woman aged 18-29 years in good health. This sequence joins TRBV10-3 and TRBJ2-7; 7 bases are a match to TRBD1. DNA for the CDR3: TGTGCCATCAGTAACCAGGACAGGTACTACGGGGAGCAGTACTTC. Residues: CAISNQDRYYGEQYF.